This T cell receptor beta chain was captured in a study of monozygotic twins with inflammatory bowel disease. Study observations and caveats: Distinct T cell subtypes could not be told apart.

As to this clonotype: Its matching antigen is unknown.

Every TCR library used roughly 3,800 ng of total RNA. For each CDR3 protein, TCRdb gives one entry from its re-call of the 5' RACE reads, without DNA. The repertoire table contains 440,000 or so distinct CDR3 sequences. The CDR3 is 15 amino acids. The germline gives CDR1 SNHLY, CDR2 FYNNEI. The specimen sequenced was blood. This clonotype was sampled from a human donor with ulcerative colitis or Crohn's disease, or a healthy co-twin of an affected twin (not recorded which). The gene calls are TRBV2 and TRBJ2-7; TCRdb calls TRBD1, which cannot be checked without DNA. CDR3 in amino acids: CASILVTGGIYEQYF.